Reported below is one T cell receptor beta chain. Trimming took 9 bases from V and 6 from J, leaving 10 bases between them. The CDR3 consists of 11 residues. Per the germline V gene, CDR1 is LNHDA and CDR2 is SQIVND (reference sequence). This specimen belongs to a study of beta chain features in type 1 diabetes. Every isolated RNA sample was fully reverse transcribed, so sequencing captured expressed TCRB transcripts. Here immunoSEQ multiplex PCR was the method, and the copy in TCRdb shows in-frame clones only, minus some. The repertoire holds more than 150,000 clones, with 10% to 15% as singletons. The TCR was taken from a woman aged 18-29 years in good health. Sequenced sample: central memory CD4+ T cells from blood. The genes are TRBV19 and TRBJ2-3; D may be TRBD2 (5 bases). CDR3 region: CASTRRDTQYF. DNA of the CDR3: TGTGCCAGCACTAGGAGGGATACGCAGTATTTT. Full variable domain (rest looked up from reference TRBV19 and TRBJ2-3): DGGITQSPKYLFRKEGQNVTLSCEQNLNHDAMYWYRQDPGQGLRLIYYSQIVNDFQKGDIAEGYSVSREKKESFPLTVTSAQKNPTAFYLCASTRRDTQYFGPGTRLTVL.